This T cell receptor beta chain was identified in a study of blood T cell repertoires in COVID-19. The V end lost 6 bases, the J end lost 4 bases, and 15 bases lay between the germline ends. Per the germline V gene, CDR1 is PRHDT and CDR2 is FYEKMQ (reference sequence). The CDR3 consists of 14 residues. This clone has just one count. As handled by the study authors: Using reference gene primer amplification, nucleated cell counts were estimated. Assay: immunoSEQ multiplex PCR; the TCRdb copy retains only in-frame clones and omits some. V and J calls and clone size follow that table, whereas D and trimming were derived from the DNA. The sample includes fewer than 450,000 clones, about 90% of them seen just once. Two negative PCRs, clearance, or symptom resolution characterized the recovered Cohort 3 donors.

The gene calls are TRBV13 and TRBJ1-1, with D maybe TRBD1 (5 bases). This TCR came from a man younger than 35 who had recovered from COVID-19. The source material was PBMCs or T cells enriched from blood (not recorded which). CDR3 bases: TGTGCCAGCAGTCATACAGGAAGATCCACTGAAGCTTTCTTT. This sequence encodes CASSHTGRSTEAFF.